The 5 T cell receptor beta chains in this list originate from one sample, sequenced in a study of blood T cell repertoires in COVID-19. Some clones are missing from TCRdb's copy, which holds only in-frame ones; the method was immunoSEQ multiplex PCR. The top ten hold about 5.4% of the sample, which has more than 95,000 clones, around 80% seen once. The sample taken for sequencing was peripheral blood. The receptors derive from an elderly man with active or convalescent COVID-19.

The rearrangement links TRBV3-1 (or the pseudogene TRBV3-2) to TRBJ2-5; a possible D gene is TRBD1 (7 bases). Germline V gene lookup returns CDR1 LGHDT and CDR2 YNNKEL (reference sequence). The germline V and J ends were trimmed by 4 bases and 8 bases, with 11 bases remaining between them. CDR3 size: 12 residues. CDR3 residues: CASSPQGGTQYF. Here the CDR3 DNA reads TGTGCCAGCAGCCCCCAGGGGGGAACCCAGTACTTC.

DNA for the CDR3: TGTGCCAGCAGTTTACTGACAGGGTCCGGGGCCAACGTCCTGACTTTC. Protein: CASSLLTGSGANVLTF. This chain uses TRBV27 with TRBJ2-6; 7 nucleotides line up with TRBD1. With 2 bases clipped from V and 4 bases from J, the junction kept 5 bases outside the gene matches. The CDR3 runs 16 residues. Germline V gives CDR1 MNHEY, CDR2 SMNVEV (reference sequence).

The chain recombines TRBV5-1 with TRBJ2-1; the D gene is possibly TRBD2 (5 bases). This CDR3 is built from 14 residues. Between the trimmed V and J ends, which lost 9 bases and 1 base, there was a span of 14 bases. The V gene's germline CDR1 is SGHRS and CDR2 YFSETQ. The CDR3 loop is CATGVGVSYNEQFF. CDR3 nucleotides: TGCGCCACCGGTGTCGGGGTTTCCTACAATGAGCAGTTCTTC. The full variable domain, rest sourced from reference TRBV5-1 and TRBJ2-1, is KAGVTQTPRYLIKTRGQQVTLSCSPISGHRSVSWYQQTPGQGLQFLFEYFSETQRNKGNFPGRFSGRQFSNSRSEMNVSTLELGDSALYLCATGVGVSYNEQFFGPGTRLTVL.

The V and J genes are TRBV9 and TRBJ1-1, with D possibly matching TRBD1 (6 bases). V lost 4 bases and J 1 base, leaving 11 bases between the germline ends. CDR1 SGDLS and CDR2 YYNGEE come from the germline V gene. This CDR3 is built from 14 residues. In DNA, the CDR3 is TGTGCCAGCAGCTGGGGGGGCCAGAACACTGAAGCTTTCTTT. Its protein product is CASSWGGQNTEAFF.

The rearrangement uses TRBV6-5 and TRBJ2-7; tentative D call: TRBD1 (5 bases). This CDR3 contains 13 residues. The V end was cut by 7 bases, the J end by 2 bases, with 12 bases between. Germline CDR1 is MNHEY and CDR2 is SVGAGI. Here the CDR3 DNA reads TGTGCCAGCATAGACAGCGCAACCTACGAGCAGTACTTC. This gives the protein CASIDSATYEQYF.